The 12 T cell receptor beta chains below were found in one sample sequenced in a study of response to subunit inactivated influenza vaccine (dated by TCRdb to the late 2010s). Libraries came from RT-PCR. For sequencing, an Illumina HiSeq 2500 was employed. TCRdb handled the public reads itself, with Q25 trimming in fastp and clone calling in MiXCR, and kept productive beta chains. Every entry covers one CDR3 protein and lists the most common genes and DNA from its rows. Across this sample there are roughly 500,000 distinct CDR3 sequences, with under 30% seen only once. The ten largest clones add up to around 2.8% of the sample. A further study also used this sample, focusing on T cells expressing NK-cell markers. Per the second study: TCR beta cDNA libraries were prepared using 5'RACE template switching, which introduced a universal primer site and unique molecular identifiers.

Sample: CD4+ T cells sorted from PBMCs, taken roughly 12 days after vaccination. Receptors originate from a man aged 50-59 years who received an inactivated influenza vaccine. Donor details come from another sample of the same person, matched by shared clones.

V and J are TRBV7-2 and TRBJ2-7; 10 nucleotides match TRBD1. The germline V gene has CDR1 SGHTA and CDR2 FQGNSA. The CDR3 totals 15 residues. The V and J ends lost 3 bases and 5 bases, in that order; junction bases with no gene match: 7. In nucleotides, the CDR3 is TGTGCCAGCAGCTTTTTCGGGACAGGGGTTCACGAGCAGTACTTC. Its protein is CASSFFGTGVHEQYF.

V gene TRBV20-1 combines with J gene TRBJ2-3; 10 bases are shared with TRBD2. V lost 0 bases, J lost 4 bases, and 7 bases stayed unmatched. This CDR3 contains 16 residues. The V gene's germline CDR1 is DFQATT and CDR2 SNEGSKA (reference sequence). CDR3 bases: TGCAGTGCTAGAGATTGGAGCGGGGGGGCCTCAGATACGCAGTATTTT. It encodes CSARDWSGGASDTQYF.

This clonotype was counted a few times. V gene TRBV20-1 combines with J gene TRBJ2-7, with TRBD1 identical over 7 bases. The germline V gene has CDR1 DFQATT and CDR2 SNEGSKA (reference sequence). Trimming at V came to 4 bases and at J to 2 bases, leaving 5 bases not matched to a gene. CDR3 length: 13 amino acids. CDR3 residues: CSAKTGSPYEQYF. The CDR3 coding sequence is TGCAGTGCTAAGACAGGGAGTCCCTACGAGCAGTACTTC.

The V gene is TRBV5-6, the J gene TRBJ1-1, with a tentative D call TRBD1 (6 bases). The V end lost 1 base, the J end lost 5 bases, and 9 bases lay between the germline ends. Germline assignment: CDR1 SGHDT and CDR2 YYEEEE. This CDR3 is built from 13 residues. CDR3: CASSLKGETEAFF. In DNA form, the CDR3 reads TGTGCCAGCAGCTTGAAGGGGGAAACTGAAGCTTTCTTT.

This sequence joins TRBV28 and TRBJ2-2; 7 bases fit TRBD2. Germline V CDR1 and CDR2: MDHEN, SYDVKM. This CDR3 spans 13 amino acids. V was pared by 6 bases and J by 7 bases, with 5 bases of the junction left unmatched. The CDR3 region is CASRAGRVGELFF. Written as DNA, the CDR3 is TGTGCCAGCAGGGCAGGGAGGGTCGGGGAGCTGTTTTTT.

In its sample, this clonotype was seen a few times. The CDR3 DNA reads TGTGCCAGCAGCCCGATACCGGGACTAGCATCCAGAGGGGCCAACGTCCTGACTTTC. This translates into CASSPIPGLASRGANVLTF. The chain recombines TRBV9 with TRBJ2-6; 9 bases fit TRBD2. CDR1 is SGDLS, CDR2 YYNGEE, per germline. The V and J ends lost 4 bases and 4 bases, in that order; junction bases with no gene match: 15. The CDR3 extends over 19 amino acids. The variable domain in full, with the rest retrieved from reference TRBV9 and TRBJ2-6, is DSGVTQTPKHLITATGQRVTLRCSPRSGDLSVYWYQQSLDQGLQFLIQYYNGEERAKGNILERFSAQQFPDLHSELNLSSLELGDSALYFCASSPIPGLASRGANVLTFGAGSRLTVL.

This chain joins TRBV11-2 and TRBJ2-5; a possible D gene is TRBD1 (6 bases). Trimming pared 1 base from V and 1 base from J, leaving 16 bases between. The V gene's germline CDR1 is SGHAT and CDR2 FQNNGV. This CDR3 is 17 amino acids long. This chain's CDR3 is CASSLGSGVNFQETQYF. The CDR3 DNA follows: TGTGCCAGCAGCTTAGGATCAGGGGTAAACTTCCAAGAGACCCAGTACTTC.

This clonotype was recorded a few times. The V gene is TRBV10-3, the J gene TRBJ2-5; D ambiguous. V lost 3 bases and J lost 2, with 7 bases in between. The CDR3 loop spans 13 amino acids. CDR1 and CDR2 from the germline V gene are ENHRY and SYGVKD. CDR3 in amino acids: CAISDYVQETQYF. DNA for the CDR3: TGTGCCATCAGTGATTACGTACAAGAGACCCAGTACTTC.

Points on this clonotype: One end of the junction varies from germline; a read error may be responsible. This sequence joins TRBV20-1 and TRBJ2-7; 14 bases map to TRBD2. Germline CDR1 is DFQATT and CDR2 is SNEGSKA (reference sequence). The CDR3 spans 15 residues. The CDR3 nucleotides read TGCAGTGCTAGTTCGACTAGCGGGAGGGTAACCCCCCCACCCTTC. It is translated as CSASSTSGRVTPPPF.

This clonotype was observed a few times. The chain joins TRBV12-3 or TRBV12-4 to TRBJ1-6; D perhaps matches TRBD1 (5 bases). CDR3 length: 15 residues. V was cut by 6 bases and J by 7 bases, with 16 bases left in between. In nucleotides, the CDR3 is TGTGCCAGCAGGGGGGATCAATCACCCAATTCACCCCTCCACTTT. The encoded protein is CASRGDQSPNSPLHF.

This clonotype showed up many times. The chain uses TRBV4-3 and TRBJ2-5; possible D gene TRBD2, 6 bases. This CDR3 contains 15 residues. V shed 0 bases and J shed 6 bases, with 14 bases lying between them. Germline V gene sequence: CDR1 LGHNA, CDR2 YSLEER. CDR3 protein: CASSQDLRGGKTQYF. DNA for the CDR3: TGCGCCAGCAGCCAAGATCTGCGGGGAGGCAAGACCCAGTACTTC.

This chain joins TRBV6-1 and TRBJ2-7; D not resolved. Trimming shortened V by 2 bases and J by 5 bases, and 10 bases separated the two germline ends. Germline CDR1 MNHNS, CDR2 SASEGT. The CDR3 length is 13 residues. The CDR3 sequence is CASSENLANEQYF. The CDR3 bases are TGTGCCAGCAGTGAAAACTTAGCCAACGAGCAGTACTTC.